This record looks at one T cell receptor beta chain sequence and its context. The sample is drawn from a study of blood T cell repertoires in COVID-19. Study details: The United States, Italy and Spain were the sources of the acute and convalescent COVID-19 samples. The analysed material was cDNA or gDNA that came from T cells, B-cell-depleted T cells, or PBMCs.

As processed by the authors: The assay estimated nucleated cells by amplifying reference gene primers. TCRdb's copy holds only in-frame clones and misses some; the assay was immunoSEQ multiplex PCR. V and J calls and clone size come straight from that table; D and trimming were deduced from the DNA. The table has more than 200,000 clones, 80% to 90% seen once. The CDR3 has 12 amino acids. V trimming: 5 bases; J trimming: 13 bases; junction bases outside the gene matches: 10. Per germline, CDR1 MDHEN and CDR2 SYDVKM. The sample was peripheral blood. The sequence was obtained from a man aged 60 to 75 with acute or convalescent COVID-19. The rearrangement joins TRBV28 to TRBJ2-7; the match to TRBD2 covers 8 bases. The CDR3 nucleotides read TGTGCCAGCAGTCCCTTGGCGGGGGGATCATACTTC. Translation gives CASSPLAGGSYF.